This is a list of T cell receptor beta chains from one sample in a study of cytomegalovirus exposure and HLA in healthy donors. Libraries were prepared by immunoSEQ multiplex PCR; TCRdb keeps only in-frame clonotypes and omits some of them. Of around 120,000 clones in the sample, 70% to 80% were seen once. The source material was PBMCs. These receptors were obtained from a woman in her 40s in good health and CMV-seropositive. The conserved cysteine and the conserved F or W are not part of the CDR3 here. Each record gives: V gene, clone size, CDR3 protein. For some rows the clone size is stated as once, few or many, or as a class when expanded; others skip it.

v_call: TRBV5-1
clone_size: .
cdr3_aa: ASSTGPQGAITEAF

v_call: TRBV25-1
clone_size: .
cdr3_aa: ASSEGQGLYGYT

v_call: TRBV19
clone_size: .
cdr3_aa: ASSAQTGYEQY

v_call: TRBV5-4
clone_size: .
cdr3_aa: ASSLTGGEETQY

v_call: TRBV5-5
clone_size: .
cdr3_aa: ASSLPTTQISPLH

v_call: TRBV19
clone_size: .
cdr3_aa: ASSGGVDKNIQY

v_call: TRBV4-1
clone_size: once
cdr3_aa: ASSRGSLHTGELF

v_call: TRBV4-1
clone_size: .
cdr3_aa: ASSQEVGQGVKQY

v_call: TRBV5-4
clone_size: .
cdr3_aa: ASSTGQGANSPLH

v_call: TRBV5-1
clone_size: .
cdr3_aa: ASSLQGDYGYT

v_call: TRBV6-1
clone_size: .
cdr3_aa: ASMKQGASEKLF

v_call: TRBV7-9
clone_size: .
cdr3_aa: ASSRNEKLF

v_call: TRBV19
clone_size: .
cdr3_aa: ASSIQGWETQY

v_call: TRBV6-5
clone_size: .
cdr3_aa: ASSVQGTGANVLT

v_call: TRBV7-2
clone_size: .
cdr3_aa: ASSRQGTGNTIY

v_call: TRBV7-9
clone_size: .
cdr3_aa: ASSFGQGLTEAF

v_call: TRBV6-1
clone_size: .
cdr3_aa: ASSPGRGVAYEQY

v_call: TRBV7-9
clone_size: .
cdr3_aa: ASSSQDNSYEQY

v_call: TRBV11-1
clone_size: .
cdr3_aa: ASSPGYEQY

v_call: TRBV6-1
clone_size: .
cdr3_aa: ASSEVGGYNSPLH